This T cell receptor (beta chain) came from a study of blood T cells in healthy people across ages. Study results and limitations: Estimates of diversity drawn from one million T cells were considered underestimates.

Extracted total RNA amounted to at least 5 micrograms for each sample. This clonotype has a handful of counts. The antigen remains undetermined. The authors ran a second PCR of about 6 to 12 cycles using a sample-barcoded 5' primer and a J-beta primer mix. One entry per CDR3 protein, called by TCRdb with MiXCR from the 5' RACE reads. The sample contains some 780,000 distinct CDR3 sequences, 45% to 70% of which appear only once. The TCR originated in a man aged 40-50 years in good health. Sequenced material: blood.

The CDR3, as DNA: TGCGCCAGCAGTACACAATGGGGGGACGGAGGGGAGACCCAGTACTTC. Translation gives CASSTQWGDGGETQYF. The chain combines TRBV10-2 with TRBJ2-5; a possible D gene is TRBD2 (6 bases). This CDR3 spans 16 amino acids. V dropped 5 bases and J dropped 5 bases, with 21 bases sitting between them. Germline-derived CDR1 and CDR2 are WSHSY and SAAADI.